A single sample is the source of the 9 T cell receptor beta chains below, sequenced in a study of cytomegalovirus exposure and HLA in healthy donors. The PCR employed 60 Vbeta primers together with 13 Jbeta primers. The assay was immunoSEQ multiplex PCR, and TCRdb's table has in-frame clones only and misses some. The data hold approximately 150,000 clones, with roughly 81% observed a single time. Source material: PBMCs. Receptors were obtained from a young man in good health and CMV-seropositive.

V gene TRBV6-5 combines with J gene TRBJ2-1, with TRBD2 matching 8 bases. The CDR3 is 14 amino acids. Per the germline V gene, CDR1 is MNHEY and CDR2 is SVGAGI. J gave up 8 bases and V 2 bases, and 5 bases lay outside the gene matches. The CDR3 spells CASSYLGRADEQFF. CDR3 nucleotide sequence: TGTGCCAGCAGTTACCTCGGGAGGGCCGATGAGCAGTTCTTC.

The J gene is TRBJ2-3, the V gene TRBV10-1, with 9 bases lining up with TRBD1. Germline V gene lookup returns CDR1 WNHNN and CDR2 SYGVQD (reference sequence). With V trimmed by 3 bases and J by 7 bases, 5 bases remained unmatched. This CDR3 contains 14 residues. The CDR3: CASSETGGLNTQYF. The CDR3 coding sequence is TGCGCCAGCAGTGAAACAGGGGGCTTGAATACGCAGTATTTT.

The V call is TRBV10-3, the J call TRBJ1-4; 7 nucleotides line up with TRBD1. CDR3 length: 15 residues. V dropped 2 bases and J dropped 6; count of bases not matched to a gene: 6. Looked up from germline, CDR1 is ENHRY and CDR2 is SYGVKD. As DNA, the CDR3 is TGTGCCATCAGTGAGAGACAGGGAATTTATGAAAAACTGTTTTTT. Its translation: CAISERQGIYEKLFF.

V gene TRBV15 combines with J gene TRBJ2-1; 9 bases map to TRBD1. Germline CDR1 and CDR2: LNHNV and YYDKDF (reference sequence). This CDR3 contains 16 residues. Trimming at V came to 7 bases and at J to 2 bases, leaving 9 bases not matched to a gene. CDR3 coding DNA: TGTGCCACCACCACAGGGGGCCGTGGGACCTACAATGAGCAGTTCTTC. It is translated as CATTTGGRGTYNEQFF.

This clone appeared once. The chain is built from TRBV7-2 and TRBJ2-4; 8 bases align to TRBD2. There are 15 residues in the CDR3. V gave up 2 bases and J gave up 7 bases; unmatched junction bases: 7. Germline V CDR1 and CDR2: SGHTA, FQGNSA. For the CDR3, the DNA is TGTGCCAGCAGCTTATACCCAGCGGGAGCGAACATTCAGTACTTC. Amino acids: CASSLYPAGANIQYF.

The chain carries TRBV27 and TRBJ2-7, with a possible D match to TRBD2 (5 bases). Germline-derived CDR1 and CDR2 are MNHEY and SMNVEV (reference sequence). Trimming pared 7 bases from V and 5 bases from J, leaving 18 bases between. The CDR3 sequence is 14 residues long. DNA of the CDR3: TGTGCCAGCAAGTCATTGGGAGCGAGGAACGAGCAGTACTTC. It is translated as CASKSLGARNEQYF.

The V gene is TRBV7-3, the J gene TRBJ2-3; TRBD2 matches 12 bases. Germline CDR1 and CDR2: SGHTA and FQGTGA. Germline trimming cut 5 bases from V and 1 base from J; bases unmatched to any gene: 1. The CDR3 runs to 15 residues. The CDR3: CASSPSGRGTDTQYF. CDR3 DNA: TGTGCCAGCAGCCCTAGCGGGAGGGGCACAGATACGCAGTATTTT.

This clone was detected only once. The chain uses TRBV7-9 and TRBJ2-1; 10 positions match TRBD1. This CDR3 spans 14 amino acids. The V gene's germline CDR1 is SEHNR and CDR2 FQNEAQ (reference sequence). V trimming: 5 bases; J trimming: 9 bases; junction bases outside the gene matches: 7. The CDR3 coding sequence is TGTGCCAGCAGCAACCCGGGACAGGGGTCTGAGCAGTTCTTC. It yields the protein CASSNPGQGSEQFF.

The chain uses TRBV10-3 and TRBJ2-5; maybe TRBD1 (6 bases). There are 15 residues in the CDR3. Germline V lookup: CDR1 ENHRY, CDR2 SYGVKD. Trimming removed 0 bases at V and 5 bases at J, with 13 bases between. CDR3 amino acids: CAISESTGSGETQYF. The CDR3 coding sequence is TGTGCCATCAGTGAGTCTACAGGGTCGGGGGAGACCCAGTACTTC.